This TCR beta chain was recorded in a study of somatic mutations in cytotoxic T cells in rheumatoid arthritis. Study-level results: Over 20% of CD8+ cells belonged to the largest CD8+ clone in about an eighth of the roughly 65 patients. An increase in CD8+ clonality with age was seen in rheumatoid arthritis patients but not in healthy controls.

The CD4+ and CD8+ fractions came from positive magnetic bead selection and were purity-checked by flow cytometry. There are a few counts of this clone. What it binds is not known. V gave up 1 base and J gave up 4 bases, with 7 bases separating them. This CDR3 has 14 amino acids. The germline gives CDR1 SGHVS, CDR2 FQNEAQ. Sequencing used immunoSEQ multiplex PCR; TCRdb keeps in-frame clones, though not all of them. The table has about 27,000 clones, 74% seen once; the top ten hold roughly 9.9%. Sequenced: CD8+ T cells sorted from blood. The receptor comes from a woman younger than 35 in good health. The chain uses TRBV7-8 and TRBJ2-2; D unresolved. The CDR3 nucleotides are TGTGCCAGCAGCTTAGTCCCGGGCACCGGGGAGCTGTTTTTT. Its protein product is CASSLVPGTGELFF.